This TCR beta chain originates from a study of T cells in localized non-small cell lung cancer. The data were produced by immunoSEQ multiplex PCR, yet TCRdb's version contains in-frame clones alone and is incomplete. The table lists some 15,000 clones, 85% to 90% of them singletons, with about 3.9% in the top ten. J gave up 10 bases and V 2 bases, and 6 bases lay outside the gene matches. The CDR3 extends over 13 amino acids. CDR1 MNHEY and CDR2 SMNVEV come from the germline V gene (reference sequence). Whole-study findings and limits: Only one tumor region went through sequencing, so heterogeneity may still be there. The greatest T cell clonality was found in uninvolved adjacent lung (higher than in tumor). Higher blood T cell density tracked longer overall survival. A median approximately 61 of the top 100 tumor clones appeared in adjacent lung.

The sample holds one count of this clone. The antigen is unknown. The gene calls are TRBV27 and TRBJ1-2; TRBD1 matches at 8 bases. This specimen consisted of peripheral blood, obtained before any cancer treatment. This TCR was recovered from a woman aged 40-70 years with stage I lung adenocarcinoma. Here the CDR3 DNA reads TGTGCCAGCAGTTTAGGGGGGACAGGTGTCTACACCTTC. It specifies CASSLGGTGVYTF.